This T cell receptor beta chain was found in a study of cytomegalovirus exposure and HLA in healthy donors. This CDR3 has 13 residues. V trimming: 6 bases; J trimming: 10 bases; junction bases outside the gene matches: 5. Germline CDR1 reads MNHNS; CDR2 reads SASEGT. A multiplex PCR was run with 60 Vbeta primers and 13 Jbeta primers. Repertoires were generated with immunoSEQ multiplex PCR, while TCRdb's copy carries only in-frame clones and drops some. In the table there are about 200,000 clones, roughly 80% of which are singletons. The sequence came from a man aged 35-49 years in good health and CMV-seropositive. The sequencing sample was made of PBMCs. The chain links TRBV6-1 to TRBJ1-6; 8 bases are shared with TRBD1. The CDR3 spells CASRRQGSSPLHF. CDR3 DNA: TGTGCCAGCAGACGACAGGGGTCCTCACCCCTCCACTTT.